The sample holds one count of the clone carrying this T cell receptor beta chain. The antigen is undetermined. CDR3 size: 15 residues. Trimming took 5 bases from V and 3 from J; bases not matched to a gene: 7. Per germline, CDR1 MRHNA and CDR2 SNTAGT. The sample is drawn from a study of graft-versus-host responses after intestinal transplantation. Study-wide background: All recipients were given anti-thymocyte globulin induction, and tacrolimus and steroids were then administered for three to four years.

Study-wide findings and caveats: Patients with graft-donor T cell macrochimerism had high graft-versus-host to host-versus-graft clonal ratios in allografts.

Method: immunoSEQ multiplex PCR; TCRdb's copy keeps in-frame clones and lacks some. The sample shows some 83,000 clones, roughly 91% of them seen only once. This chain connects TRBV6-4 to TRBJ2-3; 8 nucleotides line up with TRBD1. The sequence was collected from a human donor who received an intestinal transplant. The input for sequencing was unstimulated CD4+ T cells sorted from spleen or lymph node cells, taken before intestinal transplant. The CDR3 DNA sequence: TGTGCCAGCAGTCCCCGGACAGGGATAACAGATACGCAGTATTTT. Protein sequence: CASSPRTGITDTQYF.